A selection of T cell receptor beta chains follows, all from one sample in a study of siplizumab effects on memory and regulatory T cells. The table came from immunoSEQ multiplex PCR; TCRdb's copy has only in-frame clones and leaves some out. The data hold approximately 82,000 clones, with roughly 86% observed a single time. Sequencing was performed on Tregs sorted from blood. The receptor set was obtained from a human donor in good health. Both conserved end residues are part of each CDR3. D genes are given only for firm matches. The size of a clone is reported for some rows only, either as once, few or many, or as a class for expanded clones.

j_call: TRBJ1-1; clone_size: -; d_call: -; v_call: TRBV12-5; cdr3_aa: CASGKKITSMNTEAFF; cdr3_nt: TGTGCTAGTGGAAAGAAGATAACATCGATGAACACTGAAGCTTTCTTT
j_call: TRBJ1-2; clone_size: -; d_call: -; v_call: TRBV4-2; cdr3_aa: CASSKDPLGYTF; cdr3_nt: TGTGCCAGCAGCAAGGACCCTTTAGGCTACACCTTC
j_call: TRBJ1-1; clone_size: -; d_call: -; v_call: TRBV6-5; cdr3_aa: CASRFKNTEAFF; cdr3_nt: TGTGCCAGCAGGTTCAAGAACACTGAAGCTTTCTTT
j_call: TRBJ1-2; clone_size: -; d_call: -; v_call: TRBV7-2; cdr3_aa: CASSLNNYYGYTF; cdr3_nt: TGTGCCAGCAGCTTAAACAATTACTATGGCTACACCTTC
j_call: TRBJ1-1; clone_size: -; d_call: TRBD1; v_call: TRBV14; cdr3_aa: CASSHSYRGQGPLTEAFF; cdr3_nt: TGTGCCAGCAGCCACAGCTACCGGGGACAGGGCCCGTTGACTGAAGCTTTCTTT
j_call: TRBJ1-3; clone_size: -; d_call: -; v_call: TRBV10-3; cdr3_aa: CAISEPKTGTAHLSGNTIYF; cdr3_nt: TGTGCCATCAGTGAGCCTAAAACCGGGACGGCACACCTCTCTGGAAACACCATATATTTT
j_call: TRBJ2-1; clone_size: -; d_call: TRBD2; v_call: TRBV6-1; cdr3_aa: CASSEAGVPYNEQFF; cdr3_nt: TGTGCCAGCAGTGAGGCGGGGGTGCCCTACAATGAGCAGTTCTTC
j_call: TRBJ1-4; clone_size: -; d_call: -; v_call: TRBV15; cdr3_aa: CATTPGTTNEKLFF; cdr3_nt: TGTGCCACCACTCCCGGTACAACTAATGAAAAACTGTTTTTT
j_call: TRBJ1-1; clone_size: -; d_call: -; v_call: TRBV5-1; cdr3_aa: CASQEGRIDLLDTEAFF; cdr3_nt: TGCGCCAGCCAGGAGGGTCGAATAGACCTCTTGGACACTGAAGCTTTCTTT
j_call: TRBJ2-7; clone_size: -; d_call: -; v_call: TRBV18; cdr3_aa: CASSSTYEQYF; cdr3_nt: TGTGCCAGCTCATCCACCTACGAGCAGTACTTC
j_call: TRBJ2-3; clone_size: few; d_call: TRBD2; v_call: TRBV30; cdr3_aa: CAWSASGGTDTQYF; cdr3_nt: TGTGCCTGGAGTGCTAGCGGGGGGACAGATACGCAGTATTTT
j_call: TRBJ2-5; clone_size: -; d_call: -; v_call: TRBV30; cdr3_aa: CAWSNQRTALFQETQYF; cdr3_nt: TGTGCCTGGAGTAATCAGCGGACAGCCCTTTTTCAAGAGACCCAGTACTTC
j_call: TRBJ2-4; clone_size: many; d_call: TRBD1; v_call: TRBV6-1; cdr3_aa: CASRTGGKNIQYF; cdr3_nt: TGTGCCAGCCGGACAGGGGGGAAAAACATTCAGTACTTC
j_call: TRBJ2-2; clone_size: -; d_call: TRBD2; v_call: TRBV7-6; cdr3_aa: CASRMPPWTSGSTGELFF; cdr3_nt: TGTGCCAGCAGGATGCCCCCTTGGACTAGCGGGAGCACCGGGGAGCTGTTTTTT
j_call: TRBJ2-1; clone_size: -; d_call: TRBD2; v_call: TRBV6-5; cdr3_aa: CASSTGLAANNEQFF; cdr3_nt: TGTGCCAGCAGTACCGGACTAGCGGCCAACAATGAGCAGTTCTTC
j_call: TRBJ1-2; clone_size: -; d_call: -; v_call: TRBV7-2; cdr3_aa: CASSLVQGKNYGYTF; cdr3_nt: TGTGCCAGCAGCTTGGTTCAGGGAAAAAACTATGGCTACACCTTC
j_call: TRBJ1-2; clone_size: -; d_call: TRBD1; v_call: TRBV7-9; cdr3_aa: CASSSPVQGTPYGYTF; cdr3_nt: TGTGCCAGCAGCTCCCCCGTACAGGGGACCCCGTATGGCTACACCTTC
j_call: TRBJ2-3; clone_size: -; d_call: TRBD2; v_call: TRBV7-9; cdr3_aa: CASSWGTSGGTDTQYF; cdr3_nt: TGTGCCAGCAGCTGGGGGACTAGCGGGGGCACAGATACGCAGTATTTT
j_call: TRBJ1-1; clone_size: -; d_call: -; v_call: TRBV5-1; cdr3_aa: CASSRDRGAGNTEAFF; cdr3_nt: TGCGCCAGCAGCCGAGACCGGGGGGCCGGGAACACTGAAGCTTTCTTT
j_call: TRBJ2-1; clone_size: -; d_call: TRBD1; v_call: TRBV4-3; cdr3_aa: CASSQGDRIYNEQFF; cdr3_nt: TGCGCCAGCAGCCAAGGGGACAGGATTTACAATGAGCAGTTCTTC
j_call: TRBJ1-2; clone_size: -; d_call: -; v_call: TRBV7-9; cdr3_aa: CASSTRGIPYGYTF; cdr3_nt: TGTGCCAGCAGCACCCGAGGTATCCCCTATGGCTACACCTTC
j_call: TRBJ2-3; clone_size: -; d_call: -; v_call: TRBV9; cdr3_aa: CASSVAGSTDTQYF; cdr3_nt: TGTGCCAGCAGCGTAGCTGGAAGCACAGATACGCAGTATTTT
j_call: TRBJ1-4; clone_size: -; d_call: -; v_call: TRBV5-1; cdr3_aa: CASSWGLSHNEKLFF; cdr3_nt: TGCGCCAGCAGCTGGGGCCTTTCCCATAATGAAAAACTGTTTTTT
j_call: TRBJ2-6; clone_size: -; d_call: -; v_call: TRBV5-1; cdr3_aa: CASSLAPGLNSGANVLTF; cdr3_nt: TGCGCCAGCAGCTTGGCCCCAGGGTTAAACTCTGGGGCCAACGTCCTGACTTTC
j_call: TRBJ2-5; clone_size: -; d_call: TRBD2; v_call: TRBV2; cdr3_aa: CASSETIAGGLYQETQYF; cdr3_nt: TGTGCCAGCAGTGAGACTATAGCGGGGGGGCTTTACCAAGAGACCCAGTACTTC
j_call: TRBJ1-3; clone_size: once; d_call: -; v_call: TRBV7-3; cdr3_aa: CASSSLPQGSGNTIYF; cdr3_nt: TGTGCCAGCAGCTCCCTTCCTCAAGGCTCTGGAAACACCATATATTTT
j_call: TRBJ2-1; clone_size: -; d_call: -; v_call: TRBV5-6; cdr3_aa: CASSLGHWGEQFF; cdr3_nt: TGTGCCAGCAGCTTGGGTCATTGGGGAGAGCAGTTCTTC
j_call: TRBJ2-7; clone_size: -; d_call: TRBD1; v_call: TRBV5-1; cdr3_aa: CASSLGTGIRSYEQYF; cdr3_nt: TGCGCCAGCAGCTTGGGGACAGGCATCAGGTCCTACGAGCAGTACTTC
j_call: TRBJ2-7; clone_size: -; d_call: -; v_call: TRBV6-1; cdr3_aa: CASSEAVHYEQYF; cdr3_nt: TGTGCCAGCAGTGAAGCTGTCCACTACGAGCAGTACTTC
j_call: TRBJ1-6; clone_size: -; d_call: -; v_call: TRBV18; cdr3_aa: CASSPTEGGNSPLHF; cdr3_nt: TGTGCCAGCTCACCAACCGAGGGTGGAAATTCACCCCTCCACTTT
j_call: TRBJ1-4; clone_size: -; d_call: -; v_call: TRBV15; cdr3_aa: CATSRESGVNNEKLFF; cdr3_nt: TGTGCCACCAGCAGAGAGTCCGGGGTTAATAATGAAAAACTGTTTTTT
j_call: TRBJ2-3; clone_size: few; d_call: TRBD2; v_call: TRBV15; cdr3_aa: CATQLLAGDTDTQYF; cdr3_nt: TGTGCCACCCAACTACTAGCGGGGGACACAGATACGCAGTATTTT
j_call: TRBJ1-2; clone_size: -; d_call: -; v_call: TRBV5-1; cdr3_aa: CASSPMTTYGYTF; cdr3_nt: TGCGCCAGCAGCCCCATGACAACCTATGGCTACACCTTC
j_call: TRBJ2-3; clone_size: -; d_call: -; v_call: TRBV5-1; cdr3_aa: CASSLEGGSTDTQYF; cdr3_nt: TGCGCCAGCAGCTTGGAAGGGGGGAGCACAGATACGCAGTATTTT
j_call: TRBJ2-6; clone_size: -; d_call: -; v_call: TRBV7-9; cdr3_aa: CASSLSSGANVLTF; cdr3_nt: TGTGCCAGCAGCTTATCCTCTGGGGCCAACGTCCTGACTTTC
j_call: TRBJ1-6; clone_size: -; d_call: -; v_call: TRBV19; cdr3_aa: CASSGRAYNSPLHF; cdr3_nt: TGTGCCAGTTCCGGACGCGCTTATAATTCACCCCTCCACTTT
j_call: TRBJ1-5; clone_size: -; d_call: -; v_call: TRBV6-6; cdr3_aa: CASSYSMGSQPQHF; cdr3_nt: TGTGCCAGCAGTTACTCGATGGGGAGTCAGCCCCAGCATTTT
j_call: TRBJ1-1; clone_size: -; d_call: -; v_call: TRBV5-1; cdr3_aa: CASSLGTTNTEAFF; cdr3_nt: TGCGCCAGCAGCTTAGGGACAACAAACACTGAAGCTTTCTTT
j_call: TRBJ1-1; clone_size: few; d_call: -; v_call: TRBV7-9; cdr3_aa: CASSPSPLLMNTEAFF; cdr3_nt: TGTGCCAGCAGCCCCTCCCCGCTCCTAATGAACACTGAAGCTTTCTTT
j_call: TRBJ2-7; clone_size: few; d_call: TRBD2; v_call: TRBV6-5; cdr3_aa: CASSYIAGDSYF; cdr3_nt: TGTGCCAGCAGTTACATAGCGGGGGATTCGTACTTC
j_call: TRBJ2-5; clone_size: -; d_call: TRBD1; v_call: TRBV5-1; cdr3_aa: CASSRASGQPRETQYF; cdr3_nt: TGCGCCAGCAGCCGCGCGTCGGGACAGCCGCGAGAGACCCAGTACTTC
j_call: TRBJ1-4; clone_size: -; d_call: -; v_call: TRBV19; cdr3_aa: CASSAGSGKLFF; cdr3_nt: TGTGCCAGTAGTGCAGGTTCGGGAAAACTGTTTTTT
j_call: TRBJ2-2; clone_size: -; d_call: TRBD2; v_call: TRBV7-3; cdr3_aa: CASSTGLVNTGELFF; cdr3_nt: TGTGCCAGCAGCACCGGACTAGTGAACACCGGGGAGCTGTTTTTT
j_call: TRBJ1-6; clone_size: -; d_call: -; v_call: TRBV6-6; cdr3_aa: CASSYSLSPNSPLHF; cdr3_nt: TGTGCCAGCAGTTATTCACTCAGCCCAAATTCACCCCTCCACTTT
j_call: TRBJ2-7; clone_size: -; d_call: -; v_call: TRBV10-3; cdr3_aa: CAISAGILYEQYF; cdr3_nt: TGTGCCATCAGTGCGGGAATCCTTTACGAGCAGTACTTC
j_call: TRBJ2-3; clone_size: -; d_call: -; v_call: TRBV5-5; cdr3_aa: CASRRQGTDTQYF; cdr3_nt: TGTGCCAGCAGGCGACAGGGCACAGATACGCAGTATTTT
j_call: TRBJ2-5; clone_size: -; d_call: TRBD1; v_call: TRBV6-5; cdr3_aa: CASSLDRGETQYF; cdr3_nt: TGTGCCAGCAGTTTGGACAGGGGTGAGACCCAGTACTTC
j_call: TRBJ2-7; clone_size: few; d_call: -; v_call: TRBV2; cdr3_aa: CASTLAVIYEQYF; cdr3_nt: TGTGCCAGCACCTTAGCGGTGATCTACGAGCAGTACTTC
j_call: TRBJ1-5; clone_size: -; d_call: -; v_call: TRBV7-3; cdr3_aa: CASSLMSVSQPQHF; cdr3_nt: TGTGCCAGCAGCTTAATGTCAGTTAGCCAGCCCCAGCATTTT
j_call: TRBJ2-5; clone_size: -; d_call: -; v_call: TRBV7-6; cdr3_aa: CASSPGSAQYF; cdr3_nt: TGTGCCAGCAGCCCGGGATCGGCCCAGTACTTC
j_call: TRBJ1-1; clone_size: -; d_call: TRBD1; v_call: TRBV7-9; cdr3_aa: CASSKTGGTEAFF; cdr3_nt: TGTGCCAGCAGCAAAACAGGGGGGACTGAAGCTTTCTTT
j_call: TRBJ2-3; clone_size: once; d_call: -; v_call: TRBV5-1; cdr3_aa: CASGGTSTDTQYF; cdr3_nt: TGCGCCAGCGGAGGGACTAGCACAGATACGCAGTATTTT
j_call: TRBJ1-5; clone_size: -; d_call: -; v_call: TRBV30; cdr3_aa: CAWSPGGNQPQHF; cdr3_nt: TGTGCCTGGAGCCCAGGGGGCAATCAGCCCCAGCATTTT
j_call: TRBJ1-5; clone_size: -; d_call: TRBD1; v_call: TRBV6-5; cdr3_aa: CASSRDSGNQPQHF; cdr3_nt: TGTGCCAGCAGTCGGGACAGCGGCAATCAGCCCCAGCATTTT
j_call: TRBJ2-4; clone_size: -; d_call: -; v_call: TRBV4-1; cdr3_aa: CASSHAYGADPKNIQHF; cdr3_nt: TGCGCCAGCAGCCATGCCTACGGGGCAGATCCCAAAAACATTCAGCACTTC
j_call: TRBJ1-1; clone_size: -; d_call: -; v_call: TRBV6-5; cdr3_aa: CASSYSGRVNTEAFF; cdr3_nt: TGTGCCAGCAGTTACTCGGGGAGGGTGAACACTGAAGCTTTCTTT
j_call: TRBJ2-7; clone_size: -; d_call: TRBD1; v_call: TRBV29-1; cdr3_aa: CSVILRTGATYEQYF; cdr3_nt: TGCAGCGTCATACTTCGGACAGGAGCTACCTACGAGCAGTACTTC